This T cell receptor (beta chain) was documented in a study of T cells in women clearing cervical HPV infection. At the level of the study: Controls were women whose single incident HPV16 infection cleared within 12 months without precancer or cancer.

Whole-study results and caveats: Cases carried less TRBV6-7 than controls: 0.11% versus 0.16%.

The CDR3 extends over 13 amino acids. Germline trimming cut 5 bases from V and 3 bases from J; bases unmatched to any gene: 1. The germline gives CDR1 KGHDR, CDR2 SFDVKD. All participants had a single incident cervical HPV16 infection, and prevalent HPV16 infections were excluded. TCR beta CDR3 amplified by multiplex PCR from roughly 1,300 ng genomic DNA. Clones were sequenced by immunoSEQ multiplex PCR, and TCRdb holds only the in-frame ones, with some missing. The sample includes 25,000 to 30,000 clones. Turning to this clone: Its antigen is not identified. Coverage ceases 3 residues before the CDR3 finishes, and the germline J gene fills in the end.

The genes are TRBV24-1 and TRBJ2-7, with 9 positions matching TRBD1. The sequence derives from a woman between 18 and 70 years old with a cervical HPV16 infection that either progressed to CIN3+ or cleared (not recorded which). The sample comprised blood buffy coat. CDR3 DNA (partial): TGTGCCACCAGTGTGGGACAGGGCTACGAG. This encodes CATSVGQGYE. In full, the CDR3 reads CATSVGQGYEQYF.